This TCR beta chain was profiled in a study of regulatory T cells in long-lasting Graves disease. This clonotype was recorded many times. Its antigen is not identified. Building of the TCR beta libraries involved iRepertoire HTBI primers and Arm-PCR of CDR3 regions. TCRdb re-derived calls from the multiplex PCR reads in MiXCR, one entry per CDR3 protein. Seen here are more than 400,000 distinct CDR3 sequences, around 15% observed once, and the top ten hold more than 9%. CDR3 length: 15 amino acids. The J segment lost 2 bases and the V segment lost 5 bases, leaving 7 bases of the junction unmatched. The germline CDR1 and CDR2 sequences are SGHVS and FQNEAQ. Findings of the study overall: TRBV28, TRBJ1-2 and TRBJ2-5 were segments that persistent disease favored. Researchers reported studying only peripheral blood, not thyroid tissue.

Time point noted: newly diagnosed GD, antithyroid drugs for less than 3 months. From PBMCs, RNA was extracted and then used to make the TCR library. A further study also used this sample, focusing on T cells in Graves' hyperthyroidism and ophthalmopathy.

This sequence was found in a man aged 40-55 years with Graves disease. The sample in question was peripheral blood mononuclear cells (PBMCs), obtained at new diagnosis, from a patient treated with antithyroid drugs. V and J are TRBV7-8 and TRBJ2-7, with 9 bases aligning to TRBD1. CDR3 in amino acids: CASSAGQGSAYEQYF. Written as DNA, the CDR3 is TGTGCCAGCAGCGCTGGACAGGGGTCAGCCTACGAGCAGTACTTC.